Following are 20 T cell receptor beta chains from one sample sequenced in a study of T-cell memory formation after mild COVID-19. Each CDR3 protein gets one entry after TCRdb re-called the 5' RACE reads with MiXCR. The table lists approximately 260,000 distinct CDR3 sequences, 15% to 20% of them singletons. The material sequenced was PBMCs or a T cell subset sorted from them (not recorded which). These receptors were collected from a man younger than 30 who had mild COVID-19 (a few samples of this study predate the infection). Cell type and time point are not known.

The V call is TRBV12-3 or TRBV12-4, the J call TRBJ1-2, with a tentative D call TRBD1 (5 bases). The length of the CDR3 is 14 residues. V was clipped by 3 bases and J by 3 bases, with 11 bases between them. In DNA, the CDR3 is TGTGCCAGCAGTTTGAACAGGCTATACTATGGCTACACCTTC. Translated: CASSLNRLYYGYTF.

This clonotype has more than one count but fewer than ten. CDR3: CASSLNPIGGTEAFF. The CDR3 bases are TGTGCCAGCAGCTTGAACCCCATTGGGGGCACTGAAGCTTTCTTT. The chain employs TRBV5-5 and TRBJ1-1; tentative D call: TRBD1 (5 bases). V was trimmed by 1 base and J by 4 bases, leaving 14 bases between them. The CDR3 covers 15 residues. Per the germline V gene, CDR1 is SGHKS and CDR2 is YYEKEE (reference sequence).

This clonotype was seen a handful of times. The chain combines TRBV7-8 with TRBJ1-2; the D gene is possibly TRBD1 (6 bases). The CDR3 has 12 amino acids. Germline V lookup: CDR1 SGHVS, CDR2 FQNEAQ. V was pared by 5 bases and J by 6 bases, with 10 bases between. The CDR3 is CASSDYRDGYTF. The CDR3 DNA reads as TGTGCCAGCAGCGATTACAGGGATGGCTACACCTTC.

This clonotype showed up just a few times. The V gene is TRBV12-3 or TRBV12-4, the J gene TRBJ2-7; TRBD1 is a possible D gene (5 bases). Trimming took off 5 bases at V and 2 bases at J, with 13 bases between the two ends. The CDR3 covers 14 residues. CDR3 bases: TGTGCCAGCAGTCCGATCCAGGGCCCCTACGAGCAGTACTTC. Its translation is CASSPIQGPYEQYF.

This clonotype was detected only a few times. In DNA, the CDR3 is TGTGCCAGCAGTGAATTCCCAAACCCGACAGGGAGTAGCAATCAGCCCCAGCATTTT. Protein: CASSEFPNPTGSSNQPQHF. The chain employs TRBV2 and TRBJ1-5; TRBD1 matches at 7 bases. The V gene end was trimmed by 2 bases and the J gene end by 0 bases; junction bases not matched to a gene: 13. The germline gives CDR1 SNHLY, CDR2 FYNNEI. The CDR3 spans 19 residues.

The chain employs TRBV5-1 and TRBJ2-1; D is ambiguous. This CDR3 comprises 14 residues. Germline CDR1 and CDR2: SGHRS and YFSETQ. V was cut by 4 bases and J by 4 bases, with 12 bases left in between. The CDR3 nucleotides read TGCGCCAGCAGCCTCGCGGTATCGTACAATGAGCAGTTCTTC. Encoded protein: CASSLAVSYNEQFF.

This clonotype was observed a few times. Here the CDR3 reads CSAPRLAGGLQETQYF. In DNA, the CDR3 is TGCAGTGCTCCCCGACTAGCGGGGGGTCTACAAGAGACCCAGTACTTC. The chain carries TRBV20-1 and TRBJ2-5; 13 bases line up with TRBD2. The length of the CDR3 is 16 residues. V was clipped by 5 bases and J by 2 bases; unmatched bases: 8. The germline CDR1 and CDR2 sequences are DFQATT and SNEGSKA (reference sequence).

This clonotype was recorded many times. V and J are TRBV7-9 and TRBJ2-1; D is ambiguous. Germline CDR1 SEHNR, CDR2 FQNEAQ (reference sequence). The CDR3 has 14 amino acids. Trimming removed 1 base from V and 1 base from J, with 5 bases in between. The CDR3, as DNA: TGTGCCAGCAGCTTAGGGAAGTCCTACAATGAGCAGTTCTTC. Its translation is CASSLGKSYNEQFF. The full variable domain, completed using reference TRBV7-9 and TRBJ2-1, is DTGVSQNPRHKITKRGQNVTFRCDPISEHNRLYWYRQTLGQGPEFLTYFQNEAQLEKSRLLSDRFSAERPKGSFSTLEIQRTEQGDSAMYLCASSLGKSYNEQFFGPGTRLTVL.

In its sample, this clonotype was seen a few times. V gene TRBV4-2 combines with J gene TRBJ1-1; TRBD1 is a possible D gene (5 bases). This CDR3 region has 12 residues. In germline, CDR1 is LGHNA, CDR2 YNFKEQ. Deletions cut 0 bases from V and 11 bases from J, with 10 bases between. The CDR3 protein is CASSQESGTAFF. In DNA, the CDR3 is TGTGCCAGCAGCCAAGAGAGCGGGACGGCTTTCTTT.

The CDR3 nucleotides read TGTGCCAGCAGCCACAATGGTAGGGGGACTGAAGCTTTCTTT. It encodes CASSHNGRGTEAFF. J is TRBJ1-1 and V is TRBV7-9; possibly TRBD1 for D (6 bases). Germline V gene data show CDR1 as SEHNR and CDR2 as FQNEAQ (reference sequence). CDR3 length: 14 amino acids. V was cut by 5 bases and J by 5 bases, with 15 bases left in between.

This clonotype was seen many times. The gene calls are TRBV12-3 or TRBV12-4 and TRBJ2-5, with D uncertain. The CDR3 has 10 amino acids. Trimming took 5 bases from V and 5 from J, leaving 3 bases between them. CDR3 residues: CASSRETQYF. The CDR3 nucleotides are TGTGCCAGCAGTCGGGAGACCCAGTACTTC.

The chain links TRBV9 to TRBJ2-1; the match to TRBD2 covers 14 bases. The germline V gene encodes CDR1 SGDLS and CDR2 YYNGEE. Losses at the gene ends were 3 bases for V and 8 bases for J; bases not matched to a gene: 4. This CDR3 comprises 15 residues. The CDR3 protein is CASSGLAGGRDEQFF. The CDR3 nucleotides are TGTGCCAGCAGCGGACTAGCGGGGGGGCGGGATGAGCAGTTCTTC.

This clonotype was seen a handful of times. This chain joins TRBV5-6 and TRBJ2-7; D may be TRBD2 (5 bases). V was clipped by 4 bases and J by 4 bases, with 9 bases between them. CDR3 size: 12 residues. Germline V gene sequence: CDR1 SGHDT, CDR2 YYEEEE. In nucleotides, the CDR3 is TGTGCCAGCAGCAACCGGGGTTACGAGCAGTACGTC. Protein sequence: CASSNRGYEQYV.

This clonotype was seen more than once but under ten times. The chain joins TRBV12-3 or TRBV12-4 to TRBJ1-5; D not certain. Between the trimmed V and J ends, which lost 6 bases and 6 bases, there was a span of 12 bases. CDR3 size: 13 residues. CDR3 nucleotide sequence: TGTGCCAGCAGCCAACAAACCGGTCAGCCCCAGCATTTT. It translates to CASSQQTGQPQHF.

This chain connects TRBV7-9 to TRBJ2-7; D might be TRBD1 (7 bases). Per the germline V gene, CDR1 is SEHNR and CDR2 is FQNEAQ (reference sequence). V was trimmed by 1 base and J by 2 bases, leaving 12 bases between them. This CDR3 comprises 15 residues. As DNA, the CDR3 is TGTGCCAGCAGCTTAGGGCAGGGGGGACCCTACGAGCAGTACGTC. Protein: CASSLGQGGPYEQYV.

This clonotype was found many times. V is TRBV12-3 or TRBV12-4 and J is TRBJ2-5; 9 bases match TRBD1. Losses at the gene ends were 5 bases for V and 1 base for J; bases not matched to a gene: 2. The CDR3 is 14 amino acids. CDR3 DNA: TGTGCCAGCAGTCCGGGACAGGGCCAAGAGACCCAGTACTTC. Amino acids: CASSPGQGQETQYF.

The chain is built from TRBV7-2 and TRBJ1-4, with 8 bases identical to TRBD1. Unmatched junction bases numbered 0, after V lost 1 base and J lost 8 bases. The CDR3 contains 13 residues. CDR1 and CDR2 from the germline V gene are SGHTA and FQGNSA. The CDR3 loop reads CASSLDRGEKLFF. CDR3 bases: TGTGCCAGCAGCTTAGACAGGGGGGAAAAACTGTTTTTT.

This clonotype showed up just a few times. The chain couples TRBV6-1 to TRBJ2-7, with D possibly TRBD2 on 6 matching bases. CDR1 and CDR2 from the germline V gene are MNHNS and SASEGT. The CDR3 is 13 residues long. Trimming took off 3 bases at V and 7 bases at J, with 13 bases between the two ends. CDR3 nucleotides: TGTGCCAGCAGTGAGACTAGTCGATTGGAGCAGTACTTC. It specifies CASSETSRLEQYF.

This clonotype appeared many times. The chain recombines TRBV7-8 with TRBJ2-5; D is ambiguous. Between the trimmed V and J ends, which lost 3 bases and 5 bases, there was a span of 10 bases. The CDR3 is 13 residues long. Germline V gene data show CDR1 as SGHVS and CDR2 as FQNEAQ. The CDR3 region has the DNA TGTGCCAGCAGCTTGGGTCACCGGGAGACCCAGTACTTC. Amino acid sequence: CASSLGHRETQYF.

The chain links TRBV5-1 to TRBJ2-6, with TRBD2 as a possible D gene (5 bases). The CDR3 has 16 residues. CDR1 and CDR2 from the germline V gene are SGHRS and YFSETQ. Trimming removed 4 bases at V and 1 base at J, with 12 bases between. The CDR3 bases are TGCGCCAGCAGCCGAGGACTGACTTCTGGGGCCAACGTCCTGACTTTC. This encodes CASSRGLTSGANVLTF.